Listed below are T cell receptor beta chains from one sample, sequenced in a study of blood T cell repertoires in COVID-19. This table comes from immunoSEQ multiplex PCR, and its TCRdb copy is limited to in-frame clones, with some not included. There are 70,000 or so clones in the sample; approximately 85% occur only once, and about a third lies in the top ten. The sample was peripheral blood. The receptors originated from an elderly woman with active or convalescent COVID-19. Each CDR3 is given with its conserved first and last residue. The order of the fields is CDR3 DNA, CDR3 protein, CDR3 length, V gene, clone size, J gene, D gene. D genes are given only for firm matches. For some rows the clone size is stated as once, few or many, or as a class when expanded; others skip it.

TGTGCCAGCAGCCCATCGGGACAGGGAGTTAATTCACCCCTCCACTTT	CASSPSGQGVNSPLHF	16	TRBV11-1	NA	TRBJ1-6	TRBD1
TGTGCCATCAGTGGGACAGGCGCAACTGAAGCTTTCTTT	CAISGTGATEAFF	13	TRBV10-3	NA	TRBJ1-1	TRBD1
TGCGCCAGCAGCCCCGGGGAGGGAGATCAGCCCCAGCATTTT	CASSPGEGDQPQHF	14	TRBV5-1	NA	TRBJ1-5	NA
TGTGCCAGTAGGCAGGCCGGCCGGGAAAAACTGTTTTTT	CASRQAGREKLFF	13	TRBV19	few	TRBJ1-4	NA
TGCGCCAGCAGCTTACAGGGGGAACCTAGCACAGATACGCAGTATTTT	CASSLQGEPSTDTQYF	16	TRBV5-1	NA	TRBJ2-3	TRBD1
TGTGCCAGCAGCTTAATTAGGGGGCCCTACGAGCAGTACTTC	CASSLIRGPYEQYF	14	TRBV7-2	NA	TRBJ2-7	TRBD1
TGTGCCAGCAGCCGGGGAGTCGAGCAGTACTTC	CASSRGVEQYF	11	TRBV5-5	NA	TRBJ2-7	NA
TGCAGCGTTGAGGGGGGGGCCCCAGAGACCCAGTACTTC	CSVEGGAPETQYF	13	TRBV29-1	NA	TRBJ2-5	NA
TGTGCCAGCAGCTTATCCCCCCCTTTGTTGTCGGGAGGGGATGAAAAACTGTTTTTT	CASSLSPPLLSGGDEKLFF	19	TRBV7-2	NA	TRBJ1-4	NA
TGCAGCGTTACTGACAGGGCGATGAACACTGAAGCTTTCTTT	CSVTDRAMNTEAFF	14	TRBV29-1	NA	TRBJ1-1	TRBD1
TGTGCCAGCAGCCAAGTACATCGGGGGGGCAATGAGCAGTTCTTC	CASSQVHRGGNEQFF	15	TRBV4-2	NA	TRBJ2-1	TRBD2
TGTGCCAGCAGCCCCAGGGTTAGGGCAGACGCCGGGGAGCTGTTTTTT	CASSPRVRADAGELFF	16	TRBV7-2	NA	TRBJ2-2	NA
TGTGCCAGCAGCTTAACGAGTGGAGGGAATCAGCCCCAGCATTTT	CASSLTSGGNQPQHF	15	TRBV11-2	once	TRBJ1-5	NA
TGCGCCAGCAGCCAAGCCCCGACAGGGAGTGGGACTGAAGCTTTCTTT	CASSQAPTGSGTEAFF	16	TRBV4-3	NA	TRBJ1-1	TRBD1
TGTGCCAGCAGCTTAGTGCCGGGTGCGGATCAGCCCCAGCATTTT	CASSLVPGADQPQHF	15	TRBV11-2	NA	TRBJ1-5	NA
TGTGCCAGCAGCTTCGGGACTAGCGGGGGAGCCCAGTACTTC	CASSFGTSGGAQYF	14	TRBV7-2	once	TRBJ2-5	TRBD2
TGCAGCGCTCCTACCAACACCGCGGGCACTGAAGCTTTCTTT	CSAPTNTAGTEAFF	14	TRBV29-1	NA	TRBJ1-1	NA
TGCGCCAGCAGCTCGGACATAAGCTCCTACAATGAGCAGTTCTTC	CASSSDISSYNEQFF	15	TRBV5-1	once	TRBJ2-1	NA
TGCAGCGTTGGAAGGGGGCAGTCCTACAATGAGCAGTTCTTC	CSVGRGQSYNEQFF	14	TRBV29-1	NA	TRBJ2-1	TRBD1
TGTGCCAGCAGCTTGGTTCTAGGTCACGAGCAGTACTTC	CASSLVLGHEQYF	13	TRBV5-6	NA	TRBJ2-7	NA
TGTGCCAGCACTAGCGGGGGGAAGGCAGATACGCAGTATTTT	CASTSGGKADTQYF	14	TRBV6-5	NA	TRBJ2-3	TRBD2
TGCGCCAGCAGCTTGGCGGCCGGGGAGCTGTTTTTT	CASSLAAGELFF	12	TRBV5-1	few	TRBJ2-2	NA
TGTGCCAGCAGCTTATTGTGGGGCGCGTTAGGAGAGACCCAGTACTTC	CASSLLWGALGETQYF	16	TRBV7-6	NA	TRBJ2-5	NA
TGTGCCACCAGCAGGGGGGGGGCAGGGTCTTTTTCTGCAGATACGCAGTATTTT	CATSRGGAGSFSADTQYF	18	TRBV15	NA	TRBJ2-3	NA
TGTGCCAGCAGCCAAGCGGGGACAGGGGGCACTGAAGCTTTCTTT	CASSQAGTGGTEAFF	15	TRBV4-2	NA	TRBJ1-1	TRBD1
TGTGCCAGCAGCCCCGGGGGGCAGAACGAGCAGTACTTC	CASSPGGQNEQYF	13	TRBV3-1/TRBV3-2	once	TRBJ2-7	NA
TGTGCCTGGAACCTGGGGCACTATGGCTACACCTTC	CAWNLGHYGYTF	12	TRBV30	NA	TRBJ1-2	NA
TGTGCCAGCAGTGAAGCGAAGCGAAGACGCTTGGACTTC	CASSEAKRRRLDF	13	TRBV2	once	TRBJ2-7	NA
TGTGCCAGCAGCCAGCGGGGGGCTGACATTCAGTACTTC	CASSQRGADIQYF	13	TRBV12-3/TRBV12-4	NA	TRBJ2-4	TRBD2
TGTGCCAGCAGCTTAGGCAGCCGGAGTGAAGCTTTCTTT	CASSLGSRSEAFF	13	TRBV5-4	NA	TRBJ1-1	NA
TGTGCCAGCTCACCAGGTCTAGCGGGGGACGACAATGAGCAGTTCTTC	CASSPGLAGDDNEQFF	16	TRBV18	NA	TRBJ2-1	TRBD2
TGCGCCAGCAGCCCCCGGACAGGAGGAGGATACGAGCAGTACTTC	CASSPRTGGGYEQYF	15	TRBV5-1	NA	TRBJ2-7	TRBD1
TGTGCCACCAGCACAGGGGTTTTAGGTGGAAACACCATATATTTT	CATSTGVLGGNTIYF	15	TRBV15	NA	TRBJ1-3	NA
TGTGCCAGCAGCCGAAGGCTGGGGGCCGGGACCGGGGAGCTGTTTTTT	CASSRRLGAGTGELFF	16	TRBV7-6	NA	TRBJ2-2	NA
TGTGCCAGCAGCCAGGGGGGACAGGAGGTCTACGAGCAGTACTTC	CASSQGGQEVYEQYF	15	TRBV14	NA	TRBJ2-7	TRBD1
TGTGCCAGCAGCCTGGAACTAGAGGGCACAGATACGCAGTATTTT	CASSLELEGTDTQYF	15	TRBV4-2	NA	TRBJ2-3	NA
TGTGCCAGCAGGCAAGACATGAGCAATCAGCCCCAGCATTTT	CASRQDMSNQPQHF	14	TRBV6-5	NA	TRBJ1-5	NA
TGTGCCAGCAGCTTCGAGGGCCCCGCGAGAGAAAAACTGTTTTTT	CASSFEGPAREKLFF	15	TRBV7-9	NA	TRBJ1-4	NA
TGTGCCAGCAGTTTATGGGAGACAGGGAGAGGCGGGGAGCTGTTTTTT	CASSLWETGRGGELFF	16	TRBV28	NA	TRBJ2-2	TRBD1
TGTGCCAGCAGTTTAACGGGACAGGGGCGGGGCGGCTATGGCTACACCTTC	CASSLTGQGRGGYGYTF	17	TRBV28	NA	TRBJ1-2	TRBD1
TGTGCCAGCGCCCGGGGTTCCTACGAGCAGTACTTC	CASARGSYEQYF	12	TRBV27	NA	TRBJ2-7	NA
TGTGCCAGCAGCGCAGGGTGGAATGAGCAGTTCTTC	CASSAGWNEQFF	12	TRBV11-2	NA	TRBJ2-1	NA
TGCGCCAGCAGATCCGAAGACTTCAACACTGAAGCTTTCTTT	CASRSEDFNTEAFF	14	TRBV5-1	NA	TRBJ1-1	NA
TGTGCCAGCAGTTGGACAGGTTTGGAAACTGAAGCTTTCTTT	CASSWTGLETEAFF	14	TRBV7-2	NA	TRBJ1-1	TRBD1
TGTGCCAGCAGTGACAGGGGGCACCTTGAAGCTTTCTTT	CASSDRGHLEAFF	13	TRBV6-1	NA	TRBJ1-1	TRBD1
TGTGCCGCGGGACAGGGGTTTAGAGACTCACCCCTCCACTTT	CAAGQGFRDSPLHF	14	TRBV6-5	NA	TRBJ1-6	TRBD1
TGTGCCAGTAGTATTCGACCGGGACAGAACACCGGGGAGCTGTTTTTT	CASSIRPGQNTGELFF	16	TRBV19	NA	TRBJ2-2	NA
TGTGCCAGCAGTACGACTAGCGGGGCTGAAGATACGCAGTATTTT	CASSTTSGAEDTQYF	15	TRBV6-2/TRBV6-3	large	TRBJ2-3	TRBD2
TGTGCCAGCAGTGAAAACAGCTATGGGCAGCATTTT	CASSENSYGQHF	12	TRBV6-1	NA	TRBJ1-5	NA
TGTGCCAGCAGCTTAGAGGGGACAGGGGGTGGACCGAAAACTGAAGCTTTCTTT	CASSLEGTGGGPKTEAFF	18	TRBV7-8	NA	TRBJ1-1	TRBD1
TGTGCCACCAGTCCGGGGGAGTTCTCCGTTTATGGCTACACCTTC	CATSPGEFSVYGYTF	15	TRBV15	NA	TRBJ1-2	NA
TGTGCCAGCAGTTCTCGGACAGGGAGGCTCACAGGGGATACGCAGTATTTT	CASSSRTGRLTGDTQYF	17	TRBV27	NA	TRBJ2-3	TRBD1
TGCGCCAGCAGCCAAACCGACAGGGCGTCCTACAATGAGCAGTTCTTC	CASSQTDRASYNEQFF	16	TRBV4-3	NA	TRBJ2-1	TRBD1
TGTGCCAGCAGCTTACCCGGACAGCGGGGAAACCTGGAGCTGTTTTTT	CASSLPGQRGNLELFF	16	TRBV7-2	NA	TRBJ2-2	NA
TGTGCCAGCAGTTTACCCGTGGACAGGGGCCACAATCAGCCCCAGCATTTT	CASSLPVDRGHNQPQHF	17	TRBV28	NA	TRBJ1-5	TRBD1